These T cell receptor beta chains were read from a single sample in a study of blood T cells in healthy people across ages. A single record per CDR3 protein comes from TCRdb applying MiXCR to the 5' RACE reads. In the table there are 1 million or so distinct CDR3 sequences, under 45% of which are singletons. The sequencing sample was made of blood. Receptors were obtained from a woman aged 55-70 years in good health. CDR3s include the opening cysteine and the closing phenylalanine or tryptophan. D genes are given only for firm matches. Only some rows state a clone size, as once, few, many or a class for expanded clones.

V gene,J gene,D gene,clone size,CDR3 protein,CDR3 DNA
TRBV11-2,TRBJ2-7,TRBD1,.,CASRYTGGGEQYF,TGTGCCAGCAGGTACACAGGGGGCGGCGAGCAGTACTTC
TRBV4-2,TRBJ2-3,TRBD2,few,CASSQAVGTSGKDTQYF,TGTGCCAGCAGCCAAGCGGTCGGGACTAGCGGGAAAGATACGCAGTATTTT
TRBV20-1,TRBJ1-2,.,.,CSARPDRSNYGYTF,TGCAGTGCTAGACCCGACAGATCTAACTATGGCTACACCTTC
TRBV2,TRBJ2-3,TRBD2,few,CASRAGAVGDTQYF,TGTGCCAGCCGGGCGGGAGCAGTTGGAGATACGCAGTATTTT
TRBV11-2,TRBJ2-3,TRBD1,.,CASSSQGAADTQYF,TGTGCCAGCAGTTCTCAGGGGGCAGCAGATACGCAGTATTTT
TRBV12-3/TRBV12-4,TRBJ2-7,.,.,CANSFVDGAYEQYF,TGTGCCAACAGTTTTGTCGACGGAGCCTACGAGCAGTACTTC
TRBV6-6,TRBJ2-3,.,few,CASSLRWNTDTQYF,TGTGCCAGCAGTTTACGGTGGAACACAGATACGCAGTATTTT
TRBV5-1,TRBJ2-7,.,.,CASSFETAYEQYF,TGCGCCAGCAGCTTTGAGACGGCCTACGAGCAGTACTTC
TRBV2,TRBJ2-1,TRBD1,few,CASSGGQGLSNEQFF,TGTGCCAGCAGTGGCGGACAGGGCCTTTCCAATGAGCAGTTCTTC
TRBV2,TRBJ1-6,TRBD1,.,CATGTGLISPLHF,TGTGCCACCGGGACAGGGCTAATTTCACCCCTCCACTTT
TRBV4-3,TRBJ2-1,.,.,CASSQGCEQFF,TGCGCCAGCAGCCAGGGCTGTGAGCAGTTCTTC
TRBV10-2,TRBJ1-2,TRBD1,few,CATYGVTGNLANYGYTF,TGCGCCACCTACGGGGTGACAGGGAACTTGGCTAACTATGGCTACACCTTC
TRBV5-1,TRBJ2-3,TRBD2,few,CASSLASSGDTQYF,TGCGCCAGCAGCTTGGCCTCTAGCGGGGATACGCAGTATTTT
TRBV6-2/TRBV6-3,TRBJ1-5,.,.,CASSYGTVASQPQHF,TGTGCCAGCAGTTACGGGACGGTGGCGAGTCAGCCCCAGCATTTT
TRBV27,TRBJ2-7,.,few,CASRTTIRGTYEQYF,TGTGCCAGCAGAACAACTATTCGTGGAACCTACGAGCAGTACTTC
TRBV6-1,TRBJ2-5,.,few,CASSEGQQGGGTQYF,TGTGCCAGCAGTGAAGGGCAGCAGGGTGGCGGGACCCAGTACTTC
TRBV7-2,TRBJ2-7,TRBD1,.,CASSWDRGLWEQYF,TGTGCCAGCAGCTGGGACAGGGGGCTTTGGGAGCAGTACTTC
TRBV5-1,TRBJ2-1,TRBD2,many,CASSLGTSSYNEQFF,TGTGCCAGCAGCTTAGGGACTAGCTCCTACAATGAGCAGTTCTTC
TRBV20-1,TRBJ1-5,.,.,CSARENNQPQHF,TGCAGTGCTCGGGAGAATAATCAGCCCCAGCATTTT
TRBV9,TRBJ2-1,TRBD2,.,CASRAAGGSYNEQFF,TGTGCCAGCAGAGCAGCGGGAGGCTCCTACAATGAGCAGTTCTTC
TRBV20-1,TRBJ2-5,.,once,CSAPTDVTEQYF,TGCAGTGCTCCAACGGACGTTACGGAGCAGTACTTC
TRBV5-1,TRBJ2-3,.,few,CASSFNGLSTDTQYF,TGCGCCAGCAGCTTCAACGGCCTTAGCACAGATACGCAGTATTTT
TRBV5-1,TRBJ2-3,TRBD1,.,CASRTGQGTDTQYF,TGCGCCAGCAGGACGGGACAGGGGACAGATACGCAGTATTTT
TRBV6-5,TRBJ1-2,.,.,CASSYRADGCTF,TGTGCCAGCAGTTACCGTGCCGATGGCTGCACCTTC
TRBV27,TRBJ1-5,.,.,CASSLEYNQPQHF,TGTGCCAGCAGTTTGGAATACAATCAGCCCCAGCATTTT